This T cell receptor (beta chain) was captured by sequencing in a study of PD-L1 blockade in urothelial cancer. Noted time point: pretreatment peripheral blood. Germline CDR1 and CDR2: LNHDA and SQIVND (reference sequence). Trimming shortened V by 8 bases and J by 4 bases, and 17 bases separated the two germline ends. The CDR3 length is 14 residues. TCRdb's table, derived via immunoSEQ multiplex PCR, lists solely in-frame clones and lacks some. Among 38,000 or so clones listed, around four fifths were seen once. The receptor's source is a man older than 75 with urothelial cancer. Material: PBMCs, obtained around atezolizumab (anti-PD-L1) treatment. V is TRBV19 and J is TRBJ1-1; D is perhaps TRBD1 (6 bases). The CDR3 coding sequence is TGTGCCAGTGCAGGGCTCCGAGGGGGCACTGAAGCTTTCTTT. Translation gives CASAGLRGGTEAFF.